This T cell receptor beta chain was profiled in a study of shared clonotypes between healthy human individuals. Study in general: Researchers drew samples from a couple of women and a few men aged 18 to 49. Broader study findings: The rarefaction results pointed to incomplete sorted-subset sequencing despite large depth.

Genomic DNA belonging to each subset was distributed in equal measure over several immunoSEQ plates. The repertoire was sequenced with immunoSEQ multiplex PCR; TCRdb's copy has only in-frame clones and lacks some. The data contain under 1 million clones, 80% to 95% of them singletons. In germline, CDR1 is LGHNA, CDR2 YSLEER. Trimming removed 1 base at V and 0 bases at J, with 7 bases between. This CDR3 spans 14 amino acids. Cells designated naive CD8 were CD45RO-negative and were positively selected for CCR7, with terminally differentiated effector memory CD45RA+ cells excluded. Note on this clone: The antigen is undetermined.

The sequence was collected from a man younger than 40 in good health. The chain employs TRBV4-3 and TRBJ2-7; D uncertain. The sequenced sample consisted of naive CD8+ T cells sorted from blood. CDR3 in DNA: TGCGCCAGCAGCCAAGCCCGGGCCTCCTACGAGCAGTACTTC. It translates to CASSQARASYEQYF.